Below are 22 T cell receptor beta chains sequenced from a single sample in a study of T cell clonotyping in hematopoietic cell transplantation (dated by TCRdb to the early 2020s). Receptor libraries were prepared by the immunoSEQ multiplex PCR assay. The immuneACCESS repertoire file appears here via TCRdb, limited to in-frame rearrangements. These files lack a portion of the clones; in checked studies, under half of the deficit traces to unresolved V genes, and the cause of the others is not known. The sample records some 5,000 clones, around 80% of which are singletons. In total, the top ten clones hold more than 14% of the sample. The sample's time point, from its label and the paper: recipient sample about 28 days before transplant, after cytoreduction. Sample: peripheral blood mononuclear cells, taken before stem cell transplant. The receptor source for this set is a woman aged 50 to 60 with acute myeloid leukemia. Some clones in this sample may be carry-over from other donors' samples.

Turning to this clone: Other DNA sequences within the sample encode an identical CDR3. The gene calls are TRBV5-6 and TRBJ1-2; 7 positions match TRBD1. V lost 3 bases, J lost 5 bases, and 4 bases stayed unmatched. The CDR3 is made up of 13 amino acids. Germline assignment: CDR1 SGHDT and CDR2 YYEEEE. The CDR3 nucleotides read TGTGCCAGCAGCTCCGGGACAGCGTATGGCTACACCTTC. Translation: CASSSGTAYGYTF.

This clone showed up just a few times. V gene TRBV6-5 combines with J gene TRBJ2-5; possible D gene TRBD2, 6 bases. V was shortened by 0 bases and J by 1 base, with 12 bases between the two germline ends. From germline, CDR1 is MNHEY and CDR2 SVGAGI. The CDR3 length is 16 residues. CDR3 protein: CASSYSRRGSQETQYF. The CDR3 DNA reads as TGTGCCAGCAGTTACTCTAGGCGGGGCAGCCAAGAGACCCAGTACTTC.

A remark on this clone: The junction does not match germline at one end; this may be a read error. V is TRBV7-7 and J is TRBJ2-3; 9 bases align to TRBD2. Germline V lookup: CDR1 SSHAT, CDR2 FNYEAQ (reference sequence). The CDR3 sequence is 14 residues long. The CDR3 DNA is TGTGCTAGCAGCCGGACTAGCGGCACAGATACGCAGTATTTT. Its protein is CASSRTSGTDTQYF.

This clone turned up a few times. The genes are TRBV30 and TRBJ1-1, with D perhaps TRBD1 (6 bases). Trimming cost V 5 bases and J 1 base, with 11 bases left between them. The CDR3 spans 13 residues. Germline CDR1 GTSNPN, CDR2 SVGIG (reference sequence). CDR3 DNA sequence: TGTGCCTGGGCCGGACAGCGGAACACTGAAGCTTTCTTT. This translates into CAWAGQRNTEAFF.

The chain joins TRBV7-8 to TRBJ2-7; 8 bases line up with TRBD1. After removal of 5 bases from V and 2 bases from J, the junction contained 5 bases not matched to a gene. This CDR3 has 14 amino acids. CDR1 and CDR2 from the germline V gene are SGHVS and FQNEAQ. The CDR3 region is CASSAQGAAYEQYF. The CDR3, as DNA: TGTGCCAGCAGCGCCCAGGGGGCGGCCTACGAGCAGTACTTC.

CDR3 sequence (DNA): TGTGCCAGCAGTGATCACGACGGGACACCATTGGACACCGGGGAGCTGTTTTTT. It codes for CASSDHDGTPLDTGELFF. This sequence joins TRBV2 and TRBJ2-2; D is perhaps TRBD1 (6 bases). The germline V and J ends were trimmed by 3 bases and 3 bases, with 20 bases remaining between them. Germline V lookup: CDR1 SNHLY, CDR2 FYNNEI. The CDR3 consists of 18 residues.

The V gene is TRBV28, the J gene TRBJ2-7, with 9 nucleotides matching TRBD1. Germline CDR1 is MDHEN and CDR2 is SYDVKM. This CDR3 is built from 16 residues. V was pared by 6 bases and J by 5 bases, with 14 bases of the junction left unmatched. The DNA of the CDR3 is TGTGCCAGCAGCAAAGGGTCGGGGACAGGGTCTCACGAGCAGTACTTC. This translates into CASSKGSGTGSHEQYF.

This rearrangement joins TRBV6-6 to TRBJ1-3; no firm D call. V was trimmed by 3 bases and J by 2 bases, leaving 11 bases between them. Germline V gene lookup returns CDR1 MNHNY and CDR2 SVGAGI (reference sequence). The CDR3 extends over 15 amino acids. CDR3 nucleotides: TGTGCCAGCAGTTATGGGCCCCCCGCTGGAAACACCATATATTTT. Amino acids: CASSYGPPAGNTIYF.

This sequence joins TRBV9 and TRBJ1-2, with a weak D call TRBD1 (5 bases). Deletions cut 0 bases from V and 1 base from J, with 10 bases between. CDR3 length: 15 residues. CDR1 and CDR2 (germline): SGDLS, YYNGEE. The CDR3 coding sequence is TGTGCCAGCAGCGTAGGCCAGGGATTTAACTATGGCTACACCTTC. Translation: CASSVGQGFNYGYTF.

The V and J genes are TRBV7-3 and TRBJ2-2, with 9 bases fitting TRBD1. Trimming removed 4 bases from V and 3 bases from J; junction bases left unmatched: 15. Germline lookup yields CDR1 SGHTA and CDR2 FQGTGA. CDR3 length: 19 residues. The CDR3 sequence: CASSSVPGQGARDTGELFF. CDR3 bases: TGTGCCAGCAGCTCTGTCCCGGGACAGGGAGCTAGGGACACCGGGGAGCTGTTTTTT.

The chain is built from TRBV18 and TRBJ1-2, with TRBD1 matching over 7 bases. V lost 6 bases and J lost 6; bases outside the gene matches: 10. The V gene's germline CDR1 is KGHSH and CDR2 LQKENI. The CDR3 contains 14 residues. The CDR3 nucleotides read TGTGCCAGCTCGCCGACAGGGCCCGGTGATGGCTACACCTTC. Protein sequence: CASSPTGPGDGYTF. The whole variable domain, remainder taken from reference TRBV18 and TRBJ1-2, is NAGVMQNPRHLVRRRGQEARLRCSPMKGHSHVYWYRQLPEEGLKFMVYLQKENIIDESGMPKERFSAEFPKEGPSILRIQQVVRGDSAAYFCASSPTGPGDGYTFGSGTRLTVV.

The genes are TRBV7-2 and TRBJ1-6, with D tentatively TRBD1 (6 bases). CDR3 size: 15 residues. Trimming cost V 3 bases and J 10 bases, with 16 bases left between them. Germline CDR1 reads SGHTA; CDR2 reads FQGNSA. The CDR3: CASSFSPRGQSPLHF. The CDR3 DNA is TGTGCCAGCAGCTTCTCCCCCAGGGGCCAATCACCCCTCCACTTT.

The gene calls are TRBV29-1 and TRBJ1-4; D gene unclear. The germline CDR1 and CDR2 sequences are SQVTM and ANQGSEA. Trimming cost V 6 bases and J 4 bases, with 12 bases left between them. CDR3 length: 13 residues. The CDR3 loop reads CSVKTWDNEKLFF. DNA of the CDR3: TGCAGCGTAAAAACCTGGGATAATGAAAAACTGTTTTTT.

This clone was recorded only once. J is TRBJ1-6 and V is TRBV7-3; TRBD1 matches at 7 bases. The CDR3 runs 15 residues. The V gene end was trimmed by 2 bases and the J gene end by 7 bases; junction bases not matched to a gene: 5. CDR1 and CDR2 (germline): SGHTA, FQGTGA. The CDR3 region has the DNA TGTGCCAGCAGCTTACCTAGGGGGCAAAATTCACCCCTCCACTTT. Translating it yields CASSLPRGQNSPLHF. The full variable domain, in which reference TRBV7-3 and TRBJ1-6 provide the parts outside the CDR3, is GAGVSQTPSNKVTEKGKYVELRCDPISGHTALYWYRQSLGQGPEFLIYFQGTGAADDSGLPNDRFFAVRPEGSVSTLKIQRTERGDSAVYLCASSLPRGQNSPLHFGNGTRLTVT.

The DNA for the CDR3 is TGTGCCAGCACCCCCCCCGCGGGGGGGTGCGATGAGCAGTTCTTC. It translates to CASTPPAGGCDEQFF. V gene TRBV21-1 combines with J gene TRBJ2-1; the table's TRBD2 call for D was not verified on the DNA. TRBV21-1 is designated a pseudogene. The CDR3 is made up of 15 amino acids.

This clone showed up just once. The gene calls are TRBV7-9 and TRBJ1-4, with a tentative D call TRBD1 (5 bases). Germline assignment: CDR1 SEHNR and CDR2 FQNEAQ (reference sequence). CDR3 length: 16 amino acids. V was clipped by 5 bases and J by 1 base, with 14 bases between them. In DNA form, the CDR3 reads TGTGCCAGCAGCCCTCGGGGGGGAGAAACTAATGAAAAACTGTTTTTT. Translated: CASSPRGGETNEKLFF.

This clone is a singleton in its sample. V usage is TRBV9 and J usage is TRBJ2-5; no reliable D call. Per germline, CDR1 SGDLS and CDR2 YYNGEE. This CDR3 has 14 amino acids. Trimming pared 0 bases from V and 1 base from J, leaving 7 bases between. Written as DNA, the CDR3 is TGTGCCAGCAGCGTAGCCGCGGCCCAAGAGACCCAGTACTTC. As protein: CASSVAAAQETQYF. Full variable domain (rest looked up from reference TRBV9 and TRBJ2-5): DSGVTQTPKHLITATGQRVTLRCSPRSGDLSVYWYQQSLDQGLQFLIQYYNGEERAKGNILERFSAQQFPDLHSELNLSSLELGDSALYFCASSVAAAQETQYFGPGTRLLVL.

J is TRBJ2-2 and V is TRBV7-9; no clear D. Germline V CDR1 and CDR2: SEHNR, FQNEAQ (reference sequence). The CDR3 sequence is 14 residues long. Trimming took 2 bases from V and 2 from J, leaving 6 bases between them. CDR3 in amino acids: CASSLNPNTGELFF. The DNA of the CDR3 is TGTGCCAGCAGCTTAAACCCCAACACCGGGGAGCTGTTTTTT.

The chain uses TRBV19 and TRBJ2-7; 10 nucleotides align to TRBD1. Germline CDR1 and CDR2: LNHDA and SQIVND (reference sequence). V lost 4 bases to trimming and J lost 4 bases; unmatched junction nucleotides: 1. CDR3 length: 13 residues. CDR3 sequence reads: CASSRTGGYEQYF. For the CDR3, the DNA is TGTGCCAGTAGTAGGACAGGGGGGTACGAGCAGTACTTC.

The chain uses TRBV4-1 and TRBJ1-1, with D perhaps TRBD1 (5 bases). CDR3 length: 15 residues. Germline CDR1 and CDR2: MGHRA and YSYEKL. V lost 1 base, J lost 4 bases, and 13 bases lay in between. CDR3: CASSQGPGYITEAFF. In DNA, the CDR3 is TGCGCCAGCAGCCAAGGGCCAGGGTATATCACTGAAGCTTTCTTT.

This clone appeared a few times. The rearrangement links TRBV29-1 to TRBJ1-4; possibly TRBD1 for D (6 bases). The CDR3 length is 12 residues. From germline, CDR1 is SQVTM and CDR2 ANQGSEA. The V and J ends lost 6 bases and 8 bases respectively, with 13 bases between them. The CDR3 here is CSVAEGGEKLFF. CDR3 DNA: TGCAGCGTGGCGGAGGGGGGGGAAAAACTGTTTTTT.

DNA of the CDR3: TGCGCCAGCAGTGTAGGGCGTGGCGGGGAGCTGTTTTTT. This gives the protein CASSVGRGGELFF. The V and J genes are TRBV10-1 and TRBJ2-2; no clear D gene. Trimming pared 4 bases from V and 7 bases from J, leaving 10 bases between. This CDR3 spans 13 amino acids. In germline, CDR1 is WNHNN, CDR2 SYGVQD (reference sequence).